This TCR beta chain was observed in a study of cytomegalovirus exposure and HLA in healthy donors. Here immunoSEQ multiplex PCR was the method, and the copy in TCRdb shows in-frame clones only, minus some. The sample has 190,000 or so clones, approximately 83% seen once; the top ten hold 2.5% to 3.5%. This CDR3 region has 16 residues. Germline V lookup: CDR1 SEHNR, CDR2 FQNEAQ (reference sequence). Deletions cut 5 bases from V and 3 bases from J, with 19 bases between. The sequence was collected from a woman aged 18-30 years in good health and CMV-seropositive. Sequences were obtained from PBMCs. This chain links TRBV7-9 with TRBJ1-2, with D hard to call. The CDR3 DNA is TGTGCCAGCAGCAAACCTTTGCATTACCTATACTATGGCTACACCTTC. Residues: CASSKPLHYLYYGYTF.